This T cell receptor (beta chain) was obtained from a study of blood T cell repertoires in COVID-19. As for the study in general: Collection of acute and convalescent COVID-19 samples took place in the United States, Italy and Spain. PBMCs, B-cell-depleted T cells, or T cells were the source of the cDNA or gDNA that made up the material.

V was shortened by 4 bases and J by 6 bases, with 7 bases between the two germline ends. Germline CDR1 is LNHDA and CDR2 is SQIVND (reference sequence). The CDR3 extends over 12 amino acids. Per the original methods: Estimation of nucleated cell counts relied on the amplification of reference gene primers. Measured with immunoSEQ multiplex PCR; TCRdb has only the in-frame clones, and not every one. Clonal size and the V and J genes are those of that table, whereas D and trimming came from the DNA. The sample records 15,000 to 25,000 clones, 85% to 95% being singletons. The receptor was isolated from a woman aged 45 to 65 with active COVID-19. The source material was peripheral blood. This chain links TRBV19 with TRBJ2-1, with D uncertain. The CDR3 region is CASSNPGNEQFF. The CDR3, as DNA: TGTGCCAGTAGTAATCCGGGCAATGAGCAGTTCTTC.